This TCR beta chain appears in the sequencing data of a study of cytomegalovirus exposure and HLA in healthy donors. Study conclusions and caveats: Most observed TCR sequences were rare, whereas some public TCRs were detected in many donors.

PCR primers comprised 60 Vbeta and 13 Jbeta primers. Generated by immunoSEQ multiplex PCR, the TCRdb table keeps only in-frame clones and is missing some. Counted here are 200,000 to 250,000 clones, around 85% occurring once; the ten biggest clones make up about 1.7%. This clone has only a few counts. Its target is not known. When sampled, the donors appeared nominally healthy, though they likely had unrecorded immune exposures. This CDR3 spans 13 amino acids. Unmatched junction bases numbered 4, after V lost 6 bases and J lost 5 bases. The germline V gene has CDR1 LNHDA and CDR2 SQIVND (reference sequence).

Sequencing used PBMCs. The clonotype originates from a man aged 45-60 years in good health and CMV-seronegative. The V gene is TRBV19, the J gene TRBJ2-1; 7 bases are shared with TRBD2. The chain's CDR3 is CASRSLANNEQFF. CDR3 nucleotides: TGTGCCAGTAGGTCACTAGCGAACAATGAGCAGTTCTTC.